This section outlines one T cell receptor beta chain sequence together with its context. The antigen remains undetermined. The data were obtained in a study of siplizumab effects on memory and regulatory T cells. Overall study results and limits: Controls had around 28% Treg-derived mappable alloreactive CD4+ clones on average, versus nearly 70% with siplizumab. Fewer alloreactive sequences mapped to unstimulated CD4+ memory cells under siplizumab.

Around 94,000 TCR templates underwent assay in each sample. Method: immunoSEQ multiplex PCR; TCRdb's copy keeps in-frame clones and lacks some. The sample has 85,000 to 130,000 clones, roughly 92% seen once. The V and J ends lost 5 bases and 0 bases, in that order; junction bases with no gene match: 3. Per germline, CDR1 MDHEN and CDR2 SYDVKM. The CDR3 loop spans 15 amino acids. Sequencing was carried out using Tregs sorted from blood. The chain combines TRBV28 with TRBJ2-1, with 8 bases that match TRBD2. This receptor was identified in a human donor in good health. The CDR3 region is CASSRSGSSYNEQFF. Here the CDR3 DNA reads TGTGCCAGCAGTCGGAGCGGGAGCTCCTACAATGAGCAGTTCTTC.